The sequence of this TCR beta chain was determined in a study of shared clonotypes between healthy human individuals. General study points: Sorted-subset samples were not fully sequenced, rarefaction indicated. A few donors shared 4.5% to 6.5% of their naive CD4 clonotypes.

Some clones are missing from TCRdb's copy, which holds only in-frame ones; the method was immunoSEQ multiplex PCR. The table lists approximately 2,300,000 clones, just under 95% of them singletons. The CDR3 is 14 residues long. Trimming stripped 2 bases from V and 7 bases from J, with 11 bases between. The germline CDR1 and CDR2 sequences are ENHRY and SYGVKD. Donation came from healthy HIV-negative adults that had no recent acute infections or vaccinations. Every donor was a Caucasian adult from Nashville, Tennessee. Worth noting for this clone: The antigen is not known.

This TCR was recovered from a man aged 18 to 30 in good health. Some clones in this sample may be carry-over from other donors' samples. J is TRBJ2-2 and V is TRBV10-3; D gene uncertain. The specimen was naive CD4+ T cells from PBMCs. As for subset: CD45RA+ positively selected. The CDR3 DNA reads TGTGCCATCAGTGAGCCCCGGATGGACGGGGAGCTGTTTTTT. Its protein is CAISEPRMDGELFF.